A single sample gave rise to the 12 T cell receptor beta chains below, sequenced in a study of sequential checkpoint blockade in melanoma. The treatment denotes: randomized to nivolumab then ipilimumab (arm A) or the reverse (arm B). Using immunoSEQ multiplex PCR, the repertoire was profiled, and TCRdb retains in-frame clones only, with some absent. Here the sample spans thousands of clones, roughly 20% being singletons. Sequences were derived from tumor tissue (inferred from file names), sampled from a patient given nivolumab and ipilimumab in sequence. The source is a human donor with melanoma.

This clone was seen a few times. The chain carries TRBV11-3 and TRBJ2-6; tentatively, D is TRBD1 (5 bases). Germline assignment: CDR1 SGHNT and CDR2 YENEEA. The CDR3 length is 15 residues. The V end was cut by 5 bases, the J end by 1 base, with 9 bases between. The CDR3 reads CASSPRASGANVLTF. In nucleotides, the CDR3 is TGTGCCAGCAGCCCCAGGGCTTCTGGGGCCAACGTCCTGACTTTC.

V gene TRBV14 combines with J gene TRBJ1-2; TRBD1 matches at 10 bases. The germline CDR1 and CDR2 sequences are SGHDN and FVKESK. Losses at the gene ends were 1 base for V and 6 bases for J; bases not matched to a gene: 8. This CDR3 spans 16 amino acids. CDR3 protein: CASSQVDGTGADGYTF. The CDR3 nucleotides read TGTGCCAGCAGCCAAGTTGATGGGACAGGGGCGGATGGCTACACCTTC.

The chain employs TRBV11-3 and TRBJ2-1; 11 nucleotides agree with TRBD2. The CDR3 loop spans 17 amino acids. V shed 0 bases, J shed 8 bases, and the junction held 9 bases outside the gene matches. The germline gives CDR1 SGHNT, CDR2 YENEEA. The CDR3 region has the DNA TGTGCCAGCAGCTTAGATGCTGGGACTAGCGGCTTAGATGAGCAGTTCTTC. It codes for CASSLDAGTSGLDEQFF.

The chain couples TRBV9 to TRBJ1-6, with D possibly being TRBD1 (5 bases). V was shortened by 5 bases and J by 9 bases, with 12 bases between the two germline ends. This CDR3 has 13 amino acids. Per germline, CDR1 SGDLS and CDR2 YYNGEE. The DNA for the CDR3 is TGTGCCAGCAGTGGGGGGGACGGTTCACCCCTCCACTTT. This codes for CASSGGDGSPLHF.

The chain links TRBV19 to TRBJ1-5; unclear D gene. Trimming took 4 bases from V and 4 from J, leaving 5 bases between them. Per the germline V gene, CDR1 is LNHDA and CDR2 is SQIVND (reference sequence). This CDR3 region has 12 residues. The CDR3 protein is CASSTENQPQHF. The CDR3 DNA is TGTGCCAGTAGTACAGAAAATCAGCCCCAGCATTTT.

This clone was observed a single time. This chain joins TRBV19 and TRBJ1-5, with a weak D call TRBD1 (5 bases). V lost 3 bases and J 2 bases, leaving 11 bases between the germline ends. CDR1 is LNHDA and CDR2 is SQIVND in the germline V gene (reference sequence). The CDR3 loop spans 15 amino acids. CDR3 sequence (DNA): TGTGCCAGTAGTATTCAGGGAATGGGCAATCAGCCCCAGCATTTT. Translating gives CASSIQGMGNQPQHF.

V usage is TRBV29-1 and J usage is TRBJ2-3; 12 bases align to TRBD2. Germline values: CDR1 SQVTM, CDR2 ANQGSEA. V lost 0 bases, J lost 6 bases, and 13 bases stayed unmatched. The CDR3 is 18 residues long. CDR3 in amino acids: CSVEDSGLAGRLTDTQYF. CDR3 nucleotide sequence: TGCAGCGTTGAAGATTCTGGACTAGCGGGGAGGCTCACGGATACGCAGTATTTT.

This clone was observed a few times. The chain carries TRBV9 and TRBJ2-2; 9 positions agree with TRBD2. Germline CDR1 and CDR2: SGDLS and YYNGEE. The V gene end was trimmed by 1 base and the J gene end by 1 base; junction bases not matched to a gene: 2. This CDR3 has 16 amino acids. The CDR3 protein is CASSVTLAGNTGELFF. The CDR3 nucleotides are TGTGCCAGCAGCGTAACACTAGCGGGGAACACCGGGGAGCTGTTTTTT.

The V call is TRBV5-1, the J call TRBJ1-4; D unresolved. V shed 0 bases and J shed 8 bases, with 11 bases lying between them. This CDR3 contains 14 residues. Germline V gene data show CDR1 as SGHRS and CDR2 as YFSETQ. CDR3 coding DNA: TGCGCCAGCAGCTTGGTTGCGGCGTCGGAAAAACTGTTTTTT. Encoded protein: CASSLVAASEKLFF.

This clone was counted many times. Other DNA sequences from this sample encode an identical CDR3 as well. This sequence joins TRBV11-3 and TRBJ1-1; D unresolved. In germline, CDR1 is SGHNT, CDR2 YENEEA. CDR3 length: 14 amino acids. V lost 5 bases to trimming and J lost 1 base, with 11 bases between them. The CDR3 DNA sequence: TGTGCCAGCAGCCCGAGGGAGGGGAACACTGAAGCTTTCTTT. This codes for CASSPREGNTEAFF.

The chain joins TRBV6-8 to TRBJ1-5; tentatively, D is TRBD1 (5 bases). V shed 0 bases and J shed 11 bases, with 17 bases lying between them. The length of the CDR3 is 15 residues. The germline CDR1 and CDR2 sequences are MNHGY and SAAAGT. CDR3: CASSYSRQGEGAQHF. In DNA, the CDR3 is TGTGCCAGCAGTTACTCGCGGCAGGGAGAAGGGGCCCAGCATTTT.

V and J are TRBV19 and TRBJ1-6, with a tentative D call TRBD1 (6 bases). The CDR3 consists of 13 residues. Germline assignment: CDR1 LNHDA and CDR2 SQIVND (reference sequence). Trimming cost V 5 bases and J 7 bases, with 9 bases left between them. CDR3 amino acids: CASSQGLNSPLHF. CDR3 nucleotides: TGTGCCAGTAGTCAGGGGCTCAATTCACCCCTCCACTTT.